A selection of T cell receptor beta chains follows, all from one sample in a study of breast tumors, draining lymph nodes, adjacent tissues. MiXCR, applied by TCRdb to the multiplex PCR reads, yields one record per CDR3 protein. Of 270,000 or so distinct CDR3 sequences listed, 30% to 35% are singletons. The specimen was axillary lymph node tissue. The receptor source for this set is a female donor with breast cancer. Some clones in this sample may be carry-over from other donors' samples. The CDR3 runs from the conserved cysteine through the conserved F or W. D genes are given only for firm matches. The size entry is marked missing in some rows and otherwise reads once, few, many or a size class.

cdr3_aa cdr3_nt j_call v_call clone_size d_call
CASSLPSEASEQYF TGCGCCAGCAGCTTGCCTAGCGAGGCTTCCGAGCAGTACTTC TRBJ2-7 TRBV5-1 many -
CSVDRGLAFF TGCAGCGTTGACAGGGGGCTTGCTTTCTTT TRBJ1-1 TRBV29-1 - TRBD1
CASGFYMRRAYEQYF TGTGCCAGCGGATTTTATATGAGACGGGCCTACGAGCAGTACTTC TRBJ2-7 TRBV3-1 - -
CASRPGGGNTIYF TGTGCCAGCAGGCCGGGAGGTGGAAACACCATATATTTT TRBJ1-3 TRBV2 many -
CANSNTRQGSYEQYF TGTGCCAACAGCAACACAAGGCAGGGCTCCTACGAGCAGTACTTC TRBJ2-7 TRBV11-2 - -
CASSQAPSQGLAGQLNYGYTF TGTGCCAGCAGCCAAGCGCCCAGCCAGGGACTAGCGGGGCAACTCAACTATGGCTACACCTTC TRBJ1-2 TRBV7-9 - -
CASSPRNNEQFF TGTGCCAGTAGTCCCCGGAACAATGAGCAGTTCTTC TRBJ2-1 TRBV19 many -
CSARGGAKNIQYF TGCAGTGCTAGAGGGGGGGCCAAAAACATTCAGTACTTC TRBJ2-4 TRBV20-1 - -
CSVGRLAGDTDTQYF TGCAGCGTTGGTCGACTAGCGGGGGACACAGATACGCAGTATTTT TRBJ2-3 TRBV29-1 many TRBD2
CASSRRASGSGEQFF TGCGCCAGCAGCCGAAGGGCTAGCGGGAGTGGCGAGCAGTTCTTC TRBJ2-1 TRBV4-1 - TRBD2
CSLGRANEKLFF TGCAGTCTTGGCAGGGCGAATGAAAAACTGTTTTTT TRBJ1-4 TRBV20-1 many -
CSALPPSGKETQYF TGCAGTGCTCTCCCTCCTAGCGGGAAAGAGACCCAGTACTTC TRBJ2-5 TRBV20-1 - TRBD2
CASSLGTGLAGELFF TGTGCCAGCAGCCTCGGGACAGGCCTGGCCGGGGAGCTGTTTTTT TRBJ2-2 TRBV13 many TRBD1
CATSDTFGNTIYF TGTGCCACCAGTGATACATTTGGAAACACCATATATTTT TRBJ1-3 TRBV24-1 many -
CASGSLGLAGSEQFF TGTGCCAGCGGTTCGCTAGGACTAGCGGGATCTGAGCAGTTCTTC TRBJ2-1 TRBV5-4 - TRBD2
CASSLDGTGYTF TGTGCCAGCAGCTTAGATGGTACTGGCTACACCTTC TRBJ1-2 TRBV7-2 many -
CSLTGQGVNEQFF TGCAGCTTGACGGGACAGGGGGTTAATGAGCAGTTCTTC TRBJ2-1 TRBV29-1 few TRBD1
CAWRWDRDYEQYF TGTGCCTGGAGATGGGACAGAGACTACGAGCAGTACTTC TRBJ2-7 TRBV30 many TRBD1
CASSEGVNEKLFF TGTGCCAGCAGTGAAGGGGTAAATGAAAAACTGTTTTTT TRBJ1-4 TRBV2 - -
CASSDSKLAGGLSSYNEQLF TGTGCCAGCAGTGACTCGAAGCTAGCGGGAGGTCTTAGCTCCTACAATGAGCAGCTCTTC TRBJ2-1 TRBV6-4 once TRBD2
CSVGEQSYEQYF TGCAGCGTTGGAGAACAGTCATACGAGCAGTACTTC TRBJ2-7 TRBV29-1 - -
CASSHSVGGGSALSGNTIYF TGTGCCAGCAGTCACTCGGTAGGCGGAGGATCGGCCCTCTCTGGAAACACCATATATTTT TRBJ1-3 TRBV6-6 few -
CAISVRLNTEAFF TGTGCCATCAGTGTTCGACTCAACACTGAAGCTTTCTTT TRBJ1-1 TRBV10-3 few -
CASSPGTGVYEQYF TGTGCCAGCAGCCCCGGGACAGGGGTTTACGAGCAGTACTTC TRBJ2-7 TRBV7-3 many TRBD1
CASSIFEGLNTEAFF TGTGCCAGTAGTATATTTGAGGGCCTGAACACTGAAGCTTTCTTT TRBJ1-1 TRBV19 few -
CASSYLRGHNEQFF TGTGCCAGCAGTTACCTCCGGGGCCACAATGAGCAGTTCTTC TRBJ2-1 TRBV6-5 few -
CASSLGGLAGGLYEQYF TGTGCCAGCAGCTTAGGAGGTCTAGCGGGAGGGTTATACGAGCAGTACTTC TRBJ2-7 TRBV7-8 many TRBD2
CASSEERYEQYF TGTGCCAGCAGTGAAGAACGCTACGAGCAGTACTTC TRBJ2-7 TRBV2 many -
CSSPRRAASTDTQYF TGCAGCTCCCCTCGCAGAGCGGCTAGCACAGATACGCAGTATTTT TRBJ2-3 TRBV29-1 - -
CSATPASGAERSYNEQFF TGCAGTGCTACGCCTGCTAGCGGGGCAGAGCGGTCCTACAATGAGCAGTTCTTC TRBJ2-1 TRBV20-1 many TRBD2
CASSLSGTVIPDTQYF TGCGCCAGCAGTCTTAGCGGGACAGTCATCCCAGATACGCAGTATTTT TRBJ2-3 TRBV10-1 - -
CASSLMGFNQPQHF TGTGCCAGCAGCTTAATGGGATTCAATCAGCCCCAGCATTTT TRBJ1-5 TRBV7-9 many -
CASSFIRDAYNEQFF TGTGCCAGTAGTTTTATCCGGGACGCGTACAATGAGCAGTTCTTC TRBJ2-1 TRBV19 many -
CASSPPLKGGRTGLRYNEQFF TGTGCCAGCAGCCCGCCTTTGAAGGGCGGGAGGACTGGTCTTCGCTACAATGAGCAGTTCTTC TRBJ2-1 TRBV12-3/TRBV12-4 - TRBD2
CATSRKTGRGETQYF TGTGCCACCAGCAGAAAGACAGGTCGGGGGGAGACCCAGTACTTC TRBJ2-5 TRBV15 many -
CASSSVSRDSFLSPQYF TGTGCCAGCAGCTCTGTGAGCCGGGACAGTTTTTTGAGTCCGCAGTATTTT TRBJ2-3 TRBV7-8 few TRBD1
CASPTGVQETQYF TGTGCCAGTCCCACAGGGGTTCAAGAGACCCAGTACTTC TRBJ2-5 TRBV9 many TRBD1
CASAVGVQNTGELFF TGTGCCAGCGCGGTGGGGGTACAGAACACCGGGGAGCTGTTTTTT TRBJ2-2 TRBV12-3/TRBV12-4 many -
CSAWTGGDEQFF TGCAGTGCTTGGACAGGGGGCGATGAGCAGTTCTTC TRBJ2-1 TRBV20-1 many TRBD1
CASSLAGPYNEQFF TGTGCCAGCAGCCTAGCGGGCCCTTACAATGAGCAGTTCTTC TRBJ2-1 TRBV2 - TRBD2
CASSHSLREQYF TGTGCCAGCAGCCACTCCCTGCGCGAGCAGTACTTC TRBJ2-7 TRBV7-8 many -
CASKTGYTEAFF TGTGCCTCGAAGACAGGGTACACTGAAGCTTTCTTT TRBJ1-1 TRBV30 - TRBD1
CSARDPRSGSSYEQYF TGCAGTGCTAGAGATCCACGTAGCGGGAGTTCCTACGAGCAGTACTTC TRBJ2-7 TRBV20-1 many TRBD2
CASSLTLYEQYF TGTGCCAGCAGTTTAACCCTCTACGAGCAGTACTTC TRBJ2-7 TRBV12-3/TRBV12-4 many -
CASGLVVGAPYTGELFF TGTGCTAGTGGTTTGGTTGTCGGAGCGCCTTACACCGGGGAGCTGTTTTTT TRBJ2-2 TRBV12-5 many -
CASSLEQGNRRNEQFF TGTGCCAGCAGCTTAGAGCAGGGTAACAGACGAAATGAGCAGTTCTTC TRBJ2-1 TRBV7-2 many -